The 11 T cell receptor beta chains reported below all come from one sample, sequenced in a study of T-cell reconstitution after alpha-beta-depleted transplantation in children. Library preparation (for TCRbeta) was performed with unique molecular identifiers. A single record per CDR3 protein comes from TCRdb applying MiXCR to the PCR reads. Among approximately 350,000 distinct CDR3 sequences listed, about a tenth were seen once. Sequencing was performed on PBMCs from the stem cell graft donor, taken from the stem cell graft. Receptor source: a human donor who donated a stem cell graft to a child with acute lymphoblastic leukemia.

This clonotype has more than one count but fewer than ten. CDR3 protein: CASSEPDRGSTDTQYF. The CDR3 coding sequence is TGTGCCAGCAGTGAACCGGACAGGGGATCCACAGATACGCAGTATTTT. The gene calls are TRBV6-1 and TRBJ2-3; 9 bases agree with TRBD1. Losses at the gene ends were 2 bases for V and 2 bases for J; bases not matched to a gene: 5. The length of the CDR3 is 16 residues. Germline V gene data show CDR1 as MNHNS and CDR2 as SASEGT.

In this sample, this clonotype turned up a few times. V is TRBV6-2 or TRBV6-3 and J is TRBJ1-5; 8 bases match TRBD1. J gave up 4 bases and V 6 bases, and 14 bases lay outside the gene matches. This CDR3 has 17 residues. Germline lookup yields CDR1 MNHEY and CDR2 SVGEGT. CDR3 amino acids: CASSHMDREGANQPQHF. CDR3 coding DNA: TGTGCCAGCAGCCATATGGACAGGGAAGGTGCGAATCAGCCCCAGCATTTT.

This clonotype was seen many times. This sequence joins TRBV6-2 or TRBV6-3 and TRBJ2-7, with 8 bases matching TRBD1. In germline, CDR1 is MNHEY, CDR2 SVGEGT. V dropped 2 bases and J dropped 5; count of bases not matched to a gene: 11. The CDR3 extends over 16 amino acids. As DNA, the CDR3 is TGTGCCAGCAGTTACGGCTACCGACAGGGGATCGACGAGCAGTACTTC. Translation: CASSYGYRQGIDEQYF.

This clonotype has a count of ten or more. DNA for the CDR3: TGCGCCAGCACCCTAGAGGGTGGCACAGATACGCAGTATTTT. Its protein is CASTLEGGTDTQYF. V is TRBV5-1 and J is TRBJ2-3; tentatively, D is TRBD2 (5 bases). Germline-derived CDR1 and CDR2 are SGHRS and YFSETQ. Trimming removed 6 bases at V and 1 base at J, with 12 bases between. The CDR3 extends over 14 amino acids.

V and J are TRBV7-6 and TRBJ2-1; TRBD2 matches 14 bases. Germline V CDR1 and CDR2: SGHVS, FNYEAQ. The ends lost 3 bases at V and 9 bases at J; junction bases unmatched: 4. There are 15 residues in the CDR3. CDR3: CASSLGLAGEAEQFF. CDR3 DNA: TGTGCCAGCAGCTTGGGACTAGCGGGGGAGGCTGAGCAGTTCTTC. Full variable domain (remainder filled in from reference TRBV7-6 and TRBJ2-1): GAGVSQSPRYKVTKRGQDVALRCDPISGHVSLYWYRQALGQGPEFLTYFNYEAQQDKSGLPNDRFSAERPEGSISTLTIQRTEQRDSAMYRCASSLGLAGEAEQFFGPGTRLTVL.

This clonotype was detected ten times or more. Here the CDR3 reads CASSFSGSSTDTQYF. The CDR3 DNA is TGTGCCAGCAGTTTTAGCGGGAGCAGTACAGATACGCAGTATTTT. This rearrangement joins TRBV11-2 to TRBJ2-3, with 9 nucleotides matching TRBD2. CDR3 length: 15 amino acids. Trimming took 6 bases from V and 3 from J; bases not matched to a gene: 7. Looked up from germline, CDR1 is SGHAT and CDR2 is FQNNGV.

This clonotype showed up many times. This rearrangement joins TRBV24-1 to TRBJ1-1, with 8 nucleotides matching TRBD1. Per germline, CDR1 KGHDR and CDR2 SFDVKD. The CDR3 totals 20 residues. Trimming took 2 bases from V and 3 from J; bases not matched to a gene: 19. CDR3 sequence reads: CATSDSPARQGAGSDTEAFF. As DNA, the CDR3 is TGTGCCACCAGTGATTCTCCGGCGAGGCAGGGGGCGGGCAGCGACACTGAAGCTTTCTTT.

This chain links TRBV5-6 with TRBJ2-3; D might be TRBD2 (6 bases). The CDR3 contains 12 residues. Between the trimmed V and J ends, which lost 4 bases and 8 bases, there was a span of 11 bases. The germline V gene encodes CDR1 SGHDT and CDR2 YYEEEE. Here the CDR3 DNA reads TGTGCCAGCAGCCCAGTCGGGAGTACGCAGTATTTT. Amino acids: CASSPVGSTQYF.

V is TRBV14 and J is TRBJ2-1; D could derive from TRBD1 or TRBD2 (5 bases each). This CDR3 comprises 16 residues. The V and J ends lost 4 bases and 8 bases respectively, with 21 bases between them. Germline V gene data show CDR1 as SGHDN and CDR2 as FVKESK. CDR3 loop: CASSPTGWEWGDEQFF. In DNA form, the CDR3 reads TGTGCCAGCAGCCCTACGGGGTGGGAATGGGGCGATGAGCAGTTCTTC.

This clonotype was seen only a few times. The chain couples TRBV20-1 to TRBJ2-5; 8 nucleotides match TRBD1. Trimming at V came to 0 bases and at J to 5 bases, leaving 8 bases not matched to a gene. CDR1 and CDR2 (germline): DFQATT, SNEGSKA (reference sequence). This CDR3 is 15 amino acids long. CDR3 sequence: CSARDLQGARETQYF. As DNA, the CDR3 is TGCAGTGCTAGAGATCTTCAGGGGGCTAGGGAGACCCAGTACTTC.

This clonotype occurred a few times. The V call is TRBV5-1, the J call TRBJ1-2; D perhaps matches TRBD1 (5 bases). Germline CDR1 is SGHRS and CDR2 is YFSETQ. This CDR3 comprises 15 residues. Trimming left V 8 bases short and J 5 bases short, with 22 bases between. CDR3 protein: CASMGPEQENYGYTF. The CDR3 region has the DNA TGCGCCAGTATGGGGCCAGAACAAGAAAATTATGGCTACACCTTC.